This T cell receptor beta chain derives from a study of cytomegalovirus exposure and HLA in healthy donors. About the study: The study's early data release held tens of millions of unique TCRs from HLA-typed donors. Notes on the study in general: The classifier reportedly diagnosed cytomegalovirus status with high sensitivity and specificity. Later findings reportedly placed an Asian-associated ancestry cluster below the 666-donor mean for N-insertions.

Remarks on this clone: Its specificity is not known.

PCR involved 60 Vbeta and 13 Jbeta primers. Repertoires were generated with immunoSEQ multiplex PCR, while TCRdb's copy carries only in-frame clones and drops some. The table shows about 130,000 clones, with about 85% occurring only once. Sequences were obtained from PBMCs. This TCR was recovered from a boy younger than 18 in good health and CMV-seronegative.

CDR3 amino acids: CASSFGPDSGAFF. DNA of the CDR3: TGTGCCAGCAGCTTCGGCCCAGACAGTGGAGCTTTCTTT. The V gene is TRBV5-6, the J gene TRBJ1-1; a possible D gene is TRBD1 (5 bases). Germline lookup yields CDR1 SGHDT and CDR2 YYEEEE. The CDR3 consists of 13 residues. With 2 bases removed from V and 10 bases from J, the gap between germline ends came to 15 bases.